The rows below give T cell receptor beta chains drawn from one sample of a study of neurological immune-mediated disorders. MiXCR was run by TCRdb on the 5' RACE reads, yielding one entry per CDR3 protein. The repertoire holds about 65,000 distinct CDR3 sequences, with roughly 4% as singletons. Source material: PBMCs. These receptors all stem from a man aged 50-60 years with multiple sclerosis. Each CDR3 is given with its conserved first and last residue. A D gene is named only where the DNA matches it firmly. The size of a clone is reported for some rows only, either as once, few or many, or as a class for expanded clones.

D,J,V,size,DNA,CDR3
NA,TRBJ2-2,TRBV20-1,many,TGCAGTGCTTCCGAGGCCGGGGAGCTGTTTTTT,CSASEAGELFF
NA,TRBJ1-2,TRBV27,NA,TGTGCCAGCAGTCCATTAGGGGAACCACCCACCTTC,CASSPLGEPPTF
TRBD1,TRBJ2-4,TRBV20-1,many,TGCAGTGCTTTAAATTCGGGGACAGGGACCAAAAACATTCAGTACTTC,CSALNSGTGTKNIQYF
NA,TRBJ2-3,TRBV7-9,many,TGTGCCAGCAGCTTAGCGGGGCCCACAGATACGCAGTATTTT,CASSLAGPTDTQYF
TRBD2,TRBJ2-1,TRBV7-9,NA,TGTGCCAGCAGCCATAGCTTCTCTGACCGGGGGGGACGGGGATATGAGCAGTTCTTC,CASSHSFSDRGGRGYEQFF
TRBD1,TRBJ2-1,TRBV5-1,many,TGCGCCAGCAGCCAGGACAGGGATGAGCAGTTCTTC,CASSQDRDEQFF
TRBD2,TRBJ2-5,TRBV7-7,many,TGTGCCAGCAGCTTCGGCGGGGGGAACCAAGAGACCCAGTACTTC,CASSFGGGNQETQYF
NA,TRBJ1-6,TRBV6-2/TRBV6-3,many,TGTGCCAGCAGCAAGGCTCCCCGGCCCCTCAACTTT,CASSKAPRPLNF
NA,TRBJ2-5,TRBV5-1,many,TGCGCCAGCAGCCGACAAGAGACCCAGTACTTC,CASSRQETQYF
NA,TRBJ2-3,TRBV29-1,NA,TGCAGCGTTGAACGACCGGGGGGCACAGATACGCAGTATTTT,CSVERPGGTDTQYF
TRBD2,TRBJ2-7,TRBV20-1,many,TGCAGTGCCTGGACTAGCGGGGGGTCCACCTACGAGCAGTACTTC,CSAWTSGGSTYEQYF
NA,TRBJ1-3,TRBV3-1,many,TGTGCCAGCAGCCAAGGGCTTTTTGGACCCAGCTCTGGAAACACCATATATTTT,CASSQGLFGPSSGNTIYF
NA,TRBJ2-2,TRBV7-2,many,TGTGCCAGCAGCTTAGAGTGGTACAACACCGGGGAGCTGTTTTTT,CASSLEWYNTGELFF
NA,TRBJ2-1,TRBV20-1,many,TGCAGTGCTACCCGACTTCTAGAAGGGACTTTGGGGAATGAGCAGTTCTTC,CSATRLLEGTLGNEQFF
NA,TRBJ2-3,TRBV3-1,many,TGTGCCAGCAGCCAAGAATCCAGGGCCGGAGATACGCAGTATTTT,CASSQESRAGDTQYF
NA,TRBJ2-7,TRBV19,many,TGTGCCAGTAGTCTCCCGTCATCCTACGAGCAGTACTTC,CASSLPSSYEQYF
NA,TRBJ2-7,TRBV5-6,many,TGTGCCAGCGGCCCTCGAGGAACCTACGAGCAGTACTTC,CASGPRGTYEQYF